This T cell receptor (beta chain) was obtained from a study of blood T cell repertoires in COVID-19. Whole-study context: The United States, Italy and Spain were the sources of the acute and convalescent COVID-19 samples. Sample material is recorded as cDNA or gDNA derived from T cells, B-cell-depleted T cells, or PBMCs.

Under the authors' procedure: How many nucleated cells were present was estimated from reference gene primer amplification. Method: immunoSEQ multiplex PCR; TCRdb's copy keeps in-frame clones and lacks some. Clone size and the V and J calls come from that table; the DNA yielded D and trimming. The sample yields approximately 410,000 clones, about nine tenths seen once. The CDR3 contains 17 residues. Trimming at V came to 5 bases and at J to 8 bases, leaving 16 bases not matched to a gene. In germline, CDR1 is SGHRS, CDR2 YFSETQ. This clonotype was sampled from a woman in her twenties or thirties with active or convalescent COVID-19. The sample was peripheral blood. The J gene is TRBJ2-1, the V gene TRBV5-1, with TRBD2 identical over 10 bases. CDR3 in amino acids: CASRESGGAVLRDEQFF. As DNA, the CDR3 is TGCGCCAGCAGGGAGAGCGGGGGGGCGGTCCTCCGCGATGAGCAGTTCTTC.